This T cell receptor (beta chain) stems from a study of T-cell reconstitution after alpha-beta-depleted transplantation in children. Notes on the study in general: Some patients' high day-60 TCRbeta diversity was traced to surviving recipient T cells and thymic progenitors. T-cell counts and diversity at one year post-transplant came mainly from newly produced T cells. Several hundred expanded graft clones reportedly were the source of alpha-beta T cells about two months after transplant.

It was with unique molecular identifiers that the TCRbeta library was prepared. Via MiXCR, TCRdb re-called the PCR reads, giving one row per CDR3 protein. The sample yields fewer than 35,000 distinct CDR3 sequences, roughly 6% seen once. This clonotype has a count of ten or more. The antigen remains unidentified. The sequenced sample was PBMCs, mostly from graft donor cells, obtained 180 days after TCRalphabeta/CD19-depleted stem cell transplant. This clonotype was obtained from a male patient younger than 18 who had a stem cell transplant for acute myeloid leukemia, so the T cells may come from the graft donor.

The CDR3 nucleotides are TGTGCCAGCAGTTTTAGACTAGCGGGAGGGTACGAGCAGTACTTC. Its protein product is CASSFRLAGGYEQYF. The V gene is TRBV12-3 or TRBV12-4, the J gene TRBJ2-7, with TRBD2 identical over 14 bases. The CDR3 loop spans 15 amino acids. The V and J ends lost 3 bases and 4 bases, in that order; junction bases with no gene match: 2.